A selection of T cell receptor beta chains follows, all from one sample in a study of T cell responses to AZD1222 COVID-19 vaccine. Sequencing used immunoSEQ multiplex PCR; TCRdb keeps in-frame clones, though not all of them. This sample yields around 190,000 clones, of which approximately 94% are seen a single time; approximately 1.5% belongs to the top ten. The sample here was peripheral blood, taken 28 days after the second AZD1222 dose. The receptors here all came from an adult who received the AZD1222 COVID-19 vaccine. Both conserved end residues are part of each CDR3. The order of the fields is J gene, clone size, V gene, D gene, CDR3 DNA, CDR3 protein. D genes are given only for firm matches. Rows give clone size only sometimes, using once, few, many, or a class for an expanded clone.

TRBJ2-3 . TRBV24-1 . TGTGCCACCAGTGACCCTAACGGGGGCCCAGATACGCAGTATTTT CATSDPNGGPDTQYF
TRBJ2-7 . TRBV5-6 TRBD1 TGTGCCAGCAGCCGGGACAGGGTCTACGAGCAGTACTTC CASSRDRVYEQYF
TRBJ2-3 . TRBV27 TRBD2 TGTGCCAGCAGTCCCCAGCGGGGGGGAGATACGCAGTATTTT CASSPQRGGDTQYF
TRBJ2-1 . TRBV28 TRBD2 TGTGCCAGCAGCAGACTAGCGCCTTACAATGAGCAGTTCTTC CASSRLAPYNEQFF
TRBJ1-1 . TRBV12-5 . TGTGCTAGTGGTTTGGTTAGATTACAGGGAAATCGCACTGAAGCTTTCTTT CASGLVRLQGNRTEAFF
TRBJ2-7 . TRBV7-9 TRBD1 TGTGCCAGCAGCACCAACAGGGGCGAGCAGTACTTC CASSTNRGEQYF
TRBJ2-6 . TRBV28 . TGTGCCAGCAGTTCCCCAGCAGGGGTCTCTGGGGCCAACGTCCTGACTTTC CASSSPAGVSGANVLTF
TRBJ1-5 once TRBV28 . TGTGCCAGCCTCTCTGAGGCGTATAGCAATCAGCCCCAGCATTTT CASLSEAYSNQPQHF
TRBJ1-1 . TRBV3-1/TRBV3-2 . TGTGCCAGCAGCCAAGATGCCCGGGACGTCCGAGCTTTCTTT CASSQDARDVRAFF
TRBJ2-1 . TRBV7-2 TRBD2 TGTGCCAGCAGCTTAGCGGCCAGCGGGGGGGCCTACAATGAGCAGTTCTTC CASSLAASGGAYNEQFF
TRBJ2-7 . TRBV7-9 TRBD2 TGTGCCAGCAGCCCCGGGACTACCTTGGACGAGCAGTACTTC CASSPGTTLDEQYF
TRBJ1-5 . TRBV2 . TGTGCCGCACGGGATTATAGCAATCAGCCCCAGCATTTT CAARDYSNQPQHF
TRBJ1-4 . TRBV19 . TGTGCCAGTAATGAGGCAACTAATGAAAAACTGTTTTTT CASNEATNEKLFF
TRBJ1-4 . TRBV11-3 . TGTGCCAGCAGCTCCCAGGGGCTTTTTAATGAAAAACTGTTTTTT CASSSQGLFNEKLFF
TRBJ2-3 . TRBV5-8 . TGTGCCAGCAGCCTGGGACAACGCACAGATACGCAGTATTTT CASSLGQRTDTQYF
TRBJ1-2 . TRBV5-5 . TGTGCCAGCAGCTTCACTACAGGGTTTTCGGGAGGCTACACCTTC CASSFTTGFSGGYTF
TRBJ2-7 . TRBV6-5 . TGTGCCACCTATAGTACCGGGACGGGGCAATACGAGCAGTACTTC CATYSTGTGQYEQYF
TRBJ1-1 . TRBV7-9 . TGTGCCAGCAGCTTAGAAGAGATGAACACTGAAGCTTTCTTT CASSLEEMNTEAFF
TRBJ2-7 few TRBV4-1 TRBD1 TGCGCCAGCAGCCTCGGACAGGGAAACTACGAGCAGTACTTC CASSLGQGNYEQYF
TRBJ1-2 . TRBV6-5 . TGTGCCACCATAGTTCGCTCCGGCTATGGCTACACCTTC CATIVRSGYGYTF
TRBJ2-2 . TRBV3-1/TRBV3-2 TRBD1 TGTGCCAGCAGCCAAGGAGGACAGGGGGCGTCCGGGGAGCTGTTTTTT CASSQGGQGASGELFF
TRBJ1-2 . TRBV11-3 . TGTGCCAGCAGCTTCTCGTACGGGGCCTATGGCTACACCTTC CASSFSYGAYGYTF
TRBJ1-3 once TRBV11-3 . TGTGCCAGCAGCAGGGGATCCGGAAACACCATATATTTT CASSRGSGNTIYF
TRBJ1-1 . TRBV18 . TGTGCCAGCTCACCCCCGACAGGAGTGAACACTGAAGCTTTCTTT CASSPPTGVNTEAFF
TRBJ1-6 . TRBV6-2/TRBV6-3 . TGTGCCAGCAATTACAGAACAGGACCACCCCTCCACTTT CASNYRTGPPLHF
TRBJ1-1 . TRBV11-2 . TGTGCCAGCAGCCTAACTGCCTTAGAGGGACGAGCTTTCTTT CASSLTALEGRAFF
TRBJ1-1 once TRBV4-3 TRBD1 TGCGCCAGCAGCCAATCACTACCGGGACAGTTAACAACGGGGAACACTGAAGCTTTCTTT CASSQSLPGQLTTGNTEAFF
TRBJ2-2 . TRBV7-9 . TGTGCCAGCAGCTTAGTTCCGGGGTTCTCCGGGGAGCTGTTTTTT CASSLVPGFSGELFF
TRBJ2-7 . TRBV4-1 . TGCGCCAGCAGCTTGGTAGCGGAAAGCTCCTACGAGCAGTACTTC CASSLVAESSYEQYF
TRBJ1-3 . TRBV5-1 TRBD1 TGCGCCAGCAGCTTGGACGGACAGGTGACGATAGGAAACACCATATATTTT CASSLDGQVTIGNTIYF
TRBJ1-1 . TRBV14 . TGTGCCAGCAGCCAATCGATGAGTTTGAACACTGAAGCTTTCTTT CASSQSMSLNTEAFF
TRBJ2-3 few TRBV5-8 TRBD2 TGTGCCAGCAGCTTGGGCTGGCCGGGAGGGTCGACAGATACGCAGTATTTT CASSLGWPGGSTDTQYF
TRBJ2-2 . TRBV5-1 . TGCGCCAGCAGCCCGGGGTCGGGTGGCTTGACCGGGGAGCTGTTTTTT CASSPGSGGLTGELFF
TRBJ2-7 few TRBV30 TRBD1 TGTGCCTGGACCCTCAGGGGGCCAATATCCTACGAGCAGTACTTC CAWTLRGPISYEQYF
TRBJ1-1 . TRBV9 . TGTGCCAGCAGCTCATGGGAGAACACTGAAGCTTTCTTT CASSSWENTEAFF
TRBJ1-2 . TRBV18 TRBD1 TGTGCCAGCTCACCGGGACAGCAATTCTATGGCTACACCTTC CASSPGQQFYGYTF
TRBJ1-1 . TRBV18 . TGTGCCAGCTCACCTGCGGCAGGGCAAAGGAACACTGAAGCTTTCTTT CASSPAAGQRNTEAFF
TRBJ2-7 . TRBV11-3 . TGTGCCAGCAGGCGGGACAGCTCCTACGAGCAGTACTTC CASRRDSSYEQYF
TRBJ2-7 once TRBV6-6 . TGTGCCAGCAGTTACTCGAACGGATACCAAAACTTC CASSYSNGYQNF
TRBJ2-1 . TRBV6-6 . TGTGCCACCCTGGGGGGAGAGAGCTCCTACAATGAGCAGTTCTTC CATLGGESSYNEQFF
TRBJ2-1 once TRBV19 . TGTGCCAGTAGTCCCCGCTCCTACAATGAGCAGTTCTTC CASSPRSYNEQFF
TRBJ1-4 . TRBV5-1 . TGCGCCAGCAGCTTGGTTGGGGGTTCAAGTGAAAAACTGTTTTTT CASSLVGGSSEKLFF
TRBJ2-7 . TRBV6-5 TRBD1 TGTGCCAGCAGGGGGACAGGGAGCCGCGAGCAGTACTTC CASRGTGSREQYF